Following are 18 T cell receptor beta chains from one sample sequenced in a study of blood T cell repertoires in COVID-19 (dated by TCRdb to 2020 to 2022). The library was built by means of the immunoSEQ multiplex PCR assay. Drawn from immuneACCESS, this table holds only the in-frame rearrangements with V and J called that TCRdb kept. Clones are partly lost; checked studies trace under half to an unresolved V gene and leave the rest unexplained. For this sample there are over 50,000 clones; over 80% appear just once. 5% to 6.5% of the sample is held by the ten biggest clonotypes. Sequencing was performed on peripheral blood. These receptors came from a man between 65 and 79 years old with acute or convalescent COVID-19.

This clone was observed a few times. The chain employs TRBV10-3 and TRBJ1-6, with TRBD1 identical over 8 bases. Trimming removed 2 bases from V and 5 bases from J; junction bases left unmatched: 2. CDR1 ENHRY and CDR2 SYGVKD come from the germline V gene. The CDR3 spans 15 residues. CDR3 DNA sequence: TGTGCCATCAGTGAGGGACAGGGAGATAATTCACCCCTCCACTTT. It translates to CAISEGQGDNSPLHF.

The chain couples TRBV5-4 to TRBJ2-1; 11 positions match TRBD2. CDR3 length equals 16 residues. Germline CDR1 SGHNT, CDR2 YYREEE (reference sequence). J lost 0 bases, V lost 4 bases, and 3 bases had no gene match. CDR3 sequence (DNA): TGTGCCAGCAGCCCAACTAGCGGGAGCTCCTACAATGAGCAGTTCTTC. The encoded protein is CASSPTSGSSYNEQFF.

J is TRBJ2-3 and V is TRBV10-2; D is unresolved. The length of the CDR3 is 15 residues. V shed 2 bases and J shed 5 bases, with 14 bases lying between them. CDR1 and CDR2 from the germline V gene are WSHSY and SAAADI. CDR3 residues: CASSEGPVYGDTQYF. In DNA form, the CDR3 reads TGCGCCAGCAGTGAGGGGCCCGTCTACGGAGATACGCAGTATTTT.

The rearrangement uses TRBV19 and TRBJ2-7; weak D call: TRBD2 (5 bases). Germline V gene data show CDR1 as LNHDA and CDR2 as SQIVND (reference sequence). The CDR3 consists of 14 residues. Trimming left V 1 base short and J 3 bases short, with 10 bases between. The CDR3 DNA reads TGTGCCAGTAGTATAGCTAGCAGTGGCTACGAGCAGTACTTC. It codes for CASSIASSGYEQYF. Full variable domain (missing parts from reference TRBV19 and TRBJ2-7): DGGITQSPKYLFRKEGQNVTLSCEQNLNHDAMYWYRQDPGQGLRLIYYSQIVNDFQKGDIAEGYSVSREKKESFPLTVTSAQKNPTAFYLCASSIASSGYEQYFGPGTRLTVT.

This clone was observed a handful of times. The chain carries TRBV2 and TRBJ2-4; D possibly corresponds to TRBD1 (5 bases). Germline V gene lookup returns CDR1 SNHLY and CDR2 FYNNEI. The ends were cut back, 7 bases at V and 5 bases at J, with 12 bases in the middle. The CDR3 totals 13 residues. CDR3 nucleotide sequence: TGTGCCAGCAAGGGGCCATTTGAAAACATTCAGTACTTC. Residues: CASKGPFENIQYF.

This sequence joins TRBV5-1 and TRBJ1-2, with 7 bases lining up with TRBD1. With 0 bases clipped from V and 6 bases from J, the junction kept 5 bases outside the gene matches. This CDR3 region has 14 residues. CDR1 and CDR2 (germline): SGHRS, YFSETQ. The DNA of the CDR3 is TGCGCCAGCAGCTTGGAGGGGGCTGGGAATGGCTACACCTTC. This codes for CASSLEGAGNGYTF. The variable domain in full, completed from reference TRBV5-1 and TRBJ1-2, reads KAGVTQTPRYLIKTRGQQVTLSCSPISGHRSVSWYQQTPGQGLQFLFEYFSETQRNKGNFPGRFSGRQFSNSRSEMNVSTLELGDSALYLCASSLEGAGNGYTFGSGTRLTVV.

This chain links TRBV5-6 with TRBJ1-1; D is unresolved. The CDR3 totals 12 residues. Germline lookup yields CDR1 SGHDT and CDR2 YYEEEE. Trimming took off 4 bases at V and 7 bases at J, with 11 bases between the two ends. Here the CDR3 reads CASSKDWIEAFF. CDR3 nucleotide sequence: TGTGCCAGCAGCAAAGACTGGATTGAAGCTTTCTTT.

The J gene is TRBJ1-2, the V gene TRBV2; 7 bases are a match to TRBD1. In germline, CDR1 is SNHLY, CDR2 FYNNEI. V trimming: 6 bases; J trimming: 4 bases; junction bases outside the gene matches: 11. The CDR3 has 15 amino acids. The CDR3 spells CASRARAGGFYGYTF. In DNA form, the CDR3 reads TGTGCCAGCAGAGCGCGGGCAGGGGGATTCTATGGCTACACCTTC.

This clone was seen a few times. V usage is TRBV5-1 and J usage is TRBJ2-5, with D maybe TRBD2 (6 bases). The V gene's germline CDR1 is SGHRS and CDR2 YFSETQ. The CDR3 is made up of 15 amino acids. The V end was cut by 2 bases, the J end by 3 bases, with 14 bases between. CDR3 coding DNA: TGCGCCAGCAGCTTCGAGGGTTCGGGGGAAGAGACCCAGTACTTC. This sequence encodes CASSFEGSGEETQYF.

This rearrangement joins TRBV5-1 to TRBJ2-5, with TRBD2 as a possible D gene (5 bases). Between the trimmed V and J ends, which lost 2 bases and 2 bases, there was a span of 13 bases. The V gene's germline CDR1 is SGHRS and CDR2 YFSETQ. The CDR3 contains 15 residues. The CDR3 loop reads CASSFSPGGQETQYF. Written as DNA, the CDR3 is TGCGCCAGCAGCTTTTCGCCAGGAGGTCAAGAGACCCAGTACTTC. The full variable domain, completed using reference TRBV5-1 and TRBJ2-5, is KAGVTQTPRYLIKTRGQQVTLSCSPISGHRSVSWYQQTPGQGLQFLFEYFSETQRNKGNFPGRFSGRQFSNSRSEMNVSTLELGDSALYLCASSFSPGGQETQYFGPGTRLLVL.

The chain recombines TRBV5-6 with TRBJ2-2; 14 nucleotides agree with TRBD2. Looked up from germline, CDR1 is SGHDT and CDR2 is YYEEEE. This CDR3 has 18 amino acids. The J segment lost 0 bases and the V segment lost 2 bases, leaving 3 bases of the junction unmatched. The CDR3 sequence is CASSFGTSGGANTGELFF. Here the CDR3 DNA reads TGTGCCAGCAGCTTTGGGACTAGCGGGGGCGCGAACACCGGGGAGCTGTTTTTT.

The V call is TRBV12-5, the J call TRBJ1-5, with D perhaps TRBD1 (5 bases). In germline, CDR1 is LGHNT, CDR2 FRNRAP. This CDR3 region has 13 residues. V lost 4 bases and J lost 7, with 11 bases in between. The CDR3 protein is CASGSPTEQPQHF. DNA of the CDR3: TGTGCTAGTGGTTCCCCGACAGAACAGCCCCAGCATTTT.

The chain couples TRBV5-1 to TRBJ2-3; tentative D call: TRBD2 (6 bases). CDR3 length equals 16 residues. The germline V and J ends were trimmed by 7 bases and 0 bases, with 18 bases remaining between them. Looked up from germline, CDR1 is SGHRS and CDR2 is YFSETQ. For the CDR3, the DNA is TGCGCCAGCTCCCAACGGCAGCGGGCGAGCACAGATACGCAGTATTTT. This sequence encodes CASSQRQRASTDTQYF.

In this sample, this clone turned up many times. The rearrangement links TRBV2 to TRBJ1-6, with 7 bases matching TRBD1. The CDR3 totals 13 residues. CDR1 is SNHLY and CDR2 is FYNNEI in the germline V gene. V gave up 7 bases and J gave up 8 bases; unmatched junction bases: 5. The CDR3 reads CASTGQSDSPLHF. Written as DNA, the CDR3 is TGTGCCAGCACGGGACAGTCTGATTCACCCCTCCACTTT.

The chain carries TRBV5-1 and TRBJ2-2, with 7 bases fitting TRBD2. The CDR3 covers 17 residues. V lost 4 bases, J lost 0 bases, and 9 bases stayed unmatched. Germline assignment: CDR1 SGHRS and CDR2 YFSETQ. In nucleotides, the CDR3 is TGCGCCAGCAGCCCCCTTTTGGGGGGGGCGAACACCGGGGAGCTGTTTTTT. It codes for CASSPLLGGANTGELFF. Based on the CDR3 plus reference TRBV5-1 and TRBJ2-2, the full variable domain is KAGVTQTPRYLIKTRGQQVTLSCSPISGHRSVSWYQQTPGQGLQFLFEYFSETQRNKGNFPGRFSGRQFSNSRSEMNVSTLELGDSALYLCASSPLLGGANTGELFFGEGSRLTVL.

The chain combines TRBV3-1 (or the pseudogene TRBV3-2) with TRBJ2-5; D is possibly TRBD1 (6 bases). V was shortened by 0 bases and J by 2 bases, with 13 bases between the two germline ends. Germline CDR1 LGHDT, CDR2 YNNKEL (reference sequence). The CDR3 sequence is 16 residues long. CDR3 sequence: CASSQDPQGSQETQYF. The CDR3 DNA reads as TGTGCCAGCAGCCAAGATCCCCAGGGGAGTCAAGAGACCCAGTACTTC.

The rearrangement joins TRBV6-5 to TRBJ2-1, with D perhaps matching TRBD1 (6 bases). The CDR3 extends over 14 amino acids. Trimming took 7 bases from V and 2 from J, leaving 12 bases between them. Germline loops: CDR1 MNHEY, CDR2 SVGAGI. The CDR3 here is CASKGQLTYNEQFF. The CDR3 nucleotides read TGTGCCAGCAAAGGACAGTTAACCTACAATGAGCAGTTCTTC.

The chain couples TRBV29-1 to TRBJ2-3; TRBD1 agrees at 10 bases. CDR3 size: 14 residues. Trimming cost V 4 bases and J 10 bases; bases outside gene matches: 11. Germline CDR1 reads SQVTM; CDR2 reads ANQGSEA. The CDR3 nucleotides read TGCAGCGTTGGGGACAGGGGTCCTAGGGATGCGCAGTATTTT. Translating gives CSVGDRGPRDAQYF.